This entry concerns a single T cell receptor (beta chain). Per germline, CDR1 LGHDT and CDR2 YNNKEL (reference sequence). This CDR3 has 15 amino acids. V was cut by 2 bases and J by 2 bases, with 10 bases left in between. Per the study methods: Amplification of reference gene primers provided the estimated nucleated cell counts. Profiled with immunoSEQ multiplex PCR; TCRdb holds only in-frame clones, not every one. V, J and clone size derive from that table, while D and trimming were established from the DNA sequence. The data contain around 240,000 clones, roughly 84% of them singletons. This sample was taken from a study of blood T cell repertoires in COVID-19. Study overall: Samples representing acute and convalescent COVID-19 were sourced from the United States, Italy and Spain. Sources were T cells, B-cell-depleted T cells, or PBMCs; the material itself was cDNA or gDNA.

The sample was peripheral blood. This rearrangement joins TRBV3-1 (or the pseudogene TRBV3-2) to TRBJ1-3, with D tentatively TRBD1 (6 bases). The receptor's source is a woman between 40 and 55 years old who had recovered from COVID-19. CDR3 amino acids: CASSQQGYTGNTIYF. The CDR3 DNA reads as TGTGCCAGCAGCCAACAGGGGTACACTGGAAACACCATATATTTT.